These T cell receptor beta chains were read from a single sample in a study of T cell changes during pregnancy in multiple sclerosis. The assay was immunoSEQ multiplex PCR, and TCRdb's table has in-frame clones only and misses some. Of 20,000 to 30,000 clones listed, roughly nine tenths are singletons. This specimen consisted of CD8+ T cells from peripheral blood mononuclear cells, obtained in the second trimester of pregnancy. Receptors were obtained from a female donor with multiple sclerosis, enrolled in a pregnancy study. CDR3s include the opening cysteine and the closing phenylalanine or tryptophan. Each record gives: CDR3 length, V gene, CDR3 protein.

length: 15; V: TRBV6-6; CDR3: CASSYSPDVNQPQHF
length: 15; V: TRBV27; CDR3: CASSLGAPWGTEAFF
length: 16; V: TRBV15; CDR3: CATSGQSPAPCCEQFF
length: 17; V: TRBV7-9; CDR3: CASSPQRDGYGTDTQYF
length: 15; V: TRBV11-2; CDR3: CASSLEGAVAYEQYF
length: 15; V: TRBV23-1; CDR3: CASSQSGTPQETQYF
length: 14; V: TRBV9; CDR3: CASSDGGSSHEQYF
length: 19; V: TRBV11-2; CDR3: CASSLDSPSGNRVRYEQYF
length: 20; V: TRBV9; CDR3: CASSVTPGLAGGLMSDTQYF
length: 15; V: TRBV7-9; CDR3: CASSGTGDAVYEQYF
length: 14; V: TRBV5-6; CDR3: CASSPLAGGDEQYF
length: 15; V: TRBV7-2; CDR3: CASSLGGGPQETQYF
length: 14; V: TRBV25-1; CDR3: CASSEFGGTETQYF
length: 14; V: TRBV9; CDR3: CASSVEGLPHEQYF
length: 15; V: TRBV28; CDR3: CASSSDSWGTDTQYF
length: 16; V: TRBV7-9; CDR3: CASSPPRGFTSGIQYF
length: 13; V: TRBV5-5; CDR3: CASSYGENTEAFF
length: 11; V: TRBV6-5; CDR3: CASSYSDEQFF